Following are 14 T cell receptor beta chains from one sample sequenced in a study of T-cell memory formation after mild COVID-19. TCRdb reprocessed the 5' RACE reads via MiXCR and lists one record per CDR3 protein. The table includes roughly 450,000 distinct CDR3 sequences, about 18% detected once. The sample was PBMCs or a T cell subset sorted from them (not recorded which). Every receptor here comes from an adult woman who had mild COVID-19 (a few samples of this study predate the infection). Cell type and time point are not known.

This clonotype has only a few counts. The CDR3 bases are TGCGCCAGCAGCCACGGGACTAGCGGGGGCAAAAGGGATACGCAGTATTTT. Amino acid sequence: CASSHGTSGGKRDTQYF. V and J are TRBV5-1 and TRBJ2-3; 14 bases are a match to TRBD2. Germline loops: CDR1 SGHRS, CDR2 YFSETQ. The trim removed 4 bases at V and 6 bases at J, leaving 10 bases unmatched. The length of the CDR3 is 17 residues.

In its sample, this clonotype was seen a few times. V usage is TRBV9 and J usage is TRBJ1-1; D uncertain. Germline loops: CDR1 SGDLS, CDR2 YYNGEE. CDR3 length: 14 amino acids. V was clipped by 2 bases and J by 3 bases, with 11 bases between them. CDR3 bases: TGTGCCAGCAGCGTTAGGTCGAGTGACACTGAAGCTTTCTTT. Its translation is CASSVRSSDTEAFF.

This clonotype was seen more than once but under ten times. This chain joins TRBV6-1 and TRBJ1-5; D possibly corresponds to TRBD1 (6 bases). V lost 8 bases, J lost 6 bases, and 14 bases lay in between. This CDR3 has 13 amino acids. CDR1 MNHNS and CDR2 SASEGT come from the germline V gene. The CDR3 loop reads CASAYGGGQPQHF. Here the CDR3 DNA reads TGTGCCAGCGCTTACGGGGGCGGTCAGCCCCAGCATTTT.

This clonotype was seen a single time. This rearrangement joins TRBV9 to TRBJ1-2, with a possible D match to TRBD1 (5 bases). Between the trimmed V and J ends, which lost 3 bases and 0 bases, there was a span of 18 bases. CDR3 length: 17 residues. Germline V gene sequence: CDR1 SGDLS, CDR2 YYNGEE. This CDR3 is CASSDRDGASSNYGYTF. The CDR3 DNA is TGTGCCAGCAGCGACCGGGACGGAGCCTCCTCTAACTATGGCTACACCTTC.

This clonotype turned up a few times. CDR3 residues: CSARTGGAYNSPLHF. In nucleotides, the CDR3 is TGCAGTGCCCGGACAGGTGGGGCCTATAATTCACCCCTCCACTTT. This rearrangement joins TRBV20-1 to TRBJ1-6, with 7 bases that match TRBD1. The junction had 7 bases not matched to a gene; V was cut back by 6 bases and J by 2 bases. The CDR3 covers 15 residues. Germline CDR1 is DFQATT and CDR2 is SNEGSKA (reference sequence).

In this sample, this clonotype turned up a few times. The chain has TRBV20-1 and TRBJ2-3; TRBD1 is a possible D gene (5 bases). Germline CDR1 reads DFQATT; CDR2 reads SNEGSKA (reference sequence). The CDR3 is made up of 16 amino acids. Trimming removed 1 base from V and 0 bases from J, with 14 bases in between. Here the CDR3 DNA reads TGCAGTGCTAGAGTCTGGGGCCATACTAGCACAGATACGCAGTATTTT. It specifies CSARVWGHTSTDTQYF.

The chain uses TRBV19 and TRBJ1-5; a possible D gene is TRBD1 (5 bases). V gave up 8 bases and J gave up 4 bases, with 9 bases separating them. Per germline, CDR1 LNHDA and CDR2 SQIVND (reference sequence). This CDR3 has 12 amino acids. The CDR3 DNA reads as TGTGCCAGTCGAAGGGGAAATCAGCCCCAGCATTTT. Its translation: CASRRGNQPQHF.

The chain is built from TRBV18 and TRBJ2-7; D is unclear. The CDR3 loop spans 11 amino acids. Germline loops: CDR1 KGHSH, CDR2 LQKENI. V was shortened by 6 bases and J by 6 bases, with 9 bases between the two germline ends. The CDR3 loop is CASSNSGEQYF. Written as DNA, the CDR3 is TGTGCCAGCTCGAACTCGGGCGAGCAGTACTTC. The variable domain in full, with the rest retrieved from reference TRBV18 and TRBJ2-7, is NAGVMQNPRHLVRRRGQEARLRCSPMKGHSHVYWYRQLPEEGLKFMVYLQKENIIDESGMPKERFSAEFPKEGPSILRIQQVVRGDSAAYFCASSNSGEQYFGPGTRLTVT.

This clonotype was counted between two and nine times. The V gene is TRBV6-1, the J gene TRBJ1-5; tentative D call: TRBD1 (6 bases). The V and J ends lost 2 bases and 2 bases respectively, with 16 bases between them. This CDR3 comprises 17 residues. From germline, CDR1 is MNHNS and CDR2 SASEGT. Here the CDR3 reads CASSESLQGWGNQPQHF. Written as DNA, the CDR3 is TGTGCCAGCAGTGAAAGCTTACAGGGTTGGGGCAATCAGCCCCAGCATTTT.

The chain employs TRBV9 and TRBJ2-2; 9 nucleotides align to TRBD1. The germline V gene has CDR1 SGDLS and CDR2 YYNGEE. Unmatched junction bases numbered 14, after V lost 4 bases and J lost 4 bases. The CDR3 loop spans 18 amino acids. This CDR3 reads CASSLLPGQGTGTGELFF. CDR3 nucleotides: TGTGCCAGCAGCCTTTTACCGGGACAGGGAACGGGCACCGGGGAGCTGTTTTTT.

This clonotype was observed a few times. V usage is TRBV7-9 and J usage is TRBJ2-7; 14 bases fit TRBD2. The CDR3 runs to 15 residues. Trimming at V came to 5 bases and at J to 1 base, leaving 1 base not matched to a gene. The germline V gene encodes CDR1 SEHNR and CDR2 FQNEAQ (reference sequence). The CDR3 DNA reads TGTGCCAGCAGCAGACTAGCGGGGGGGTCCTACGAGCAGTACTTC. Residues: CASSRLAGGSYEQYF.

In this sample, this clonotype turned up a few times. CDR3 amino acids: CASSHSGTRTYEQYF. CDR3 bases: TGTGCCAGCAGCCACTCCGGGACAAGAACCTACGAGCAGTACTTC. This chain joins TRBV3-1 and TRBJ2-7, with D perhaps matching TRBD1 (6 bases). Germline CDR1 LGHDT, CDR2 YNNKEL (reference sequence). V lost 3 bases and J lost 2, with 14 bases in between. CDR3 length: 15 amino acids.

The V gene is TRBV7-2, the J gene TRBJ2-1; D is possibly TRBD1 (5 bases). The V gene's germline CDR1 is SGHTA and CDR2 FQGNSA. The CDR3 runs to 14 residues. Between the trimmed V and J ends, which lost 1 base and 6 bases, there was a span of 10 bases. The DNA of the CDR3 is TGTGCCAGCAGCTTAGTCAGGGCCATCAATGAGCAGTTCTTC. Its translation: CASSLVRAINEQFF.

V gene TRBV7-9 combines with J gene TRBJ2-6; D remains ambiguous. CDR3 length: 15 residues. In germline, CDR1 is SEHNR, CDR2 FQNEAQ (reference sequence). Trimming removed 6 bases from V and 0 bases from J, with 9 bases in between. CDR3: CASRITDSGANVLTF. CDR3 sequence (DNA): TGTGCCAGCAGAATCACAGACTCTGGGGCCAACGTCCTGACTTTC. The full variable domain, completed using reference TRBV7-9 and TRBJ2-6, is DTGVSQNPRHKITKRGQNVTFRCDPISEHNRLYWYRQTLGQGPEFLTYFQNEAQLEKSRLLSDRFSAERPKGSFSTLEIQRTEQGDSAMYLCASRITDSGANVLTFGAGSRLTVL.